The next 19 T cell receptor beta chains were all read from a single sample in a study of cytomegalovirus exposure and HLA in healthy donors. PCR employed 60 Vbeta and 13 Jbeta primers. The assay was immunoSEQ multiplex PCR, and TCRdb's table has in-frame clones only and misses some. The sample lists roughly 250,000 clones, 84% occurring once. Sequencing used PBMCs. Receptors were obtained from a woman between 40 and 55 years old in good health and CMV-seropositive.

The chain couples TRBV7-3 to TRBJ1-2, with 9 bases aligning to TRBD1. The CDR3 totals 13 residues. The V gene's germline CDR1 is SGHTA and CDR2 FQGTGA. The V segment lost 5 bases and the J segment 8 bases; nucleotides outside the gene matches: 6. The CDR3 bases are TGTGCCAGCAGCCCTCGGACAGGGGAAGGCTACACCTTC. The encoded protein is CASSPRTGEGYTF.

CDR3 nucleotides: TGTGCCAGCAGCTTAGTTATCTTCGGCGAGCAGTACTTC. Translating gives CASSLVIFGEQYF. The rearrangement uses TRBV7-6 and TRBJ2-7, with no clear D. The germline V gene has CDR1 SGHVS and CDR2 FNYEAQ. CDR3 size: 13 residues. V lost 1 base to trimming and J lost 6 bases, with 10 bases between them.

The chain combines TRBV11-3 with TRBJ1-1, with D perhaps matching TRBD1 (6 bases). The ends were cut back, 5 bases at V and 1 base at J, with 11 bases in the middle. CDR1 and CDR2 (germline): SGHNT, YENEEA. CDR3 length equals 14 residues. As DNA, the CDR3 is TGTGCCAGCAGCCCATACAGGGAGAACACTGAAGCTTTCTTT. Translated, it gives CASSPYRENTEAFF.

The gene calls are TRBV18 and TRBJ1-2, with D possibly TRBD1 on 5 matching bases. This CDR3 contains 14 residues. Trimming shortened V by 1 base and J by 8 bases, and 14 bases separated the two germline ends. The germline V gene has CDR1 KGHSH and CDR2 LQKENI. The CDR3 loop is CASSPLKGAEGYTF. As DNA, the CDR3 is TGTGCCAGCTCACCACTTAAAGGGGCAGAAGGCTACACCTTC. The variable domain in full, with the rest retrieved from reference TRBV18 and TRBJ1-2, is NAGVMQNPRHLVRRRGQEARLRCSPMKGHSHVYWYRQLPEEGLKFMVYLQKENIIDESGMPKERFSAEFPKEGPSILRIQQVVRGDSAAYFCASSPLKGAEGYTFGSGTRLTVV.

CDR3 region: CSVEEDSGRAFFDYEQFF. The CDR3 coding sequence is TGCAGCGTTGAAGAGGATAGCGGGAGGGCCTTTTTTGATTATGAGCAGTTCTTC. The V gene is TRBV29-1, the J gene TRBJ2-1, with 11 nucleotides matching TRBD2. The CDR3 loop spans 18 amino acids. Germline values: CDR1 SQVTM, CDR2 ANQGSEA. V trimming: 0 bases; J trimming: 8 bases; junction bases outside the gene matches: 15.

The V gene is TRBV29-1, the J gene TRBJ2-4; D uncertain. This CDR3 spans 15 amino acids. Trimming took off 0 bases at V and 0 bases at J, with 9 bases between the two ends. The V gene's germline CDR1 is SQVTM and CDR2 ANQGSEA. The CDR3 sequence is CSVEDMAVAKNIQYF. The DNA for the CDR3 is TGCAGCGTTGAAGATATGGCGGTAGCCAAAAACATTCAGTACTTC.

J is TRBJ1-5 and V is TRBV2; TRBD1 matches 7 bases. V was pared by 9 bases and J by 0 bases, with 5 bases of the junction left unmatched. Germline lookup yields CDR1 SNHLY and CDR2 FYNNEI. This CDR3 is built from 14 residues. The chain's CDR3 is CASAQGNSNQPQHF. As DNA, the CDR3 is TGTGCCAGTGCACAGGGGAATAGCAATCAGCCCCAGCATTTT.

The rearrangement links TRBV28 to TRBJ1-2; possibly TRBD1 for D (5 bases). Trimming shortened V by 7 bases and J by 4 bases, and 16 bases separated the two germline ends. The CDR3 extends over 14 amino acids. Germline values: CDR1 MDHEN, CDR2 SYDVKM. CDR3 DNA sequence: TGTGCCAGCATGTGGGGCGGAAGGAGCTATGGCTACACCTTC. Translating it yields CASMWGGRSYGYTF.

The chain links TRBV7-2 to TRBJ1-2, with a weak D call TRBD1 (5 bases). The CDR3 is made up of 15 amino acids. Germline lookup yields CDR1 SGHTA and CDR2 FQGNSA. The germline V and J ends were trimmed by 1 base and 4 bases, with 13 bases remaining between them. The CDR3 DNA reads as TGTGCCAGCAGCTTAGAACCAGGGTTGGGCTATGGCTACACCTTC. It codes for CASSLEPGLGYGYTF.

The chain combines TRBV27 with TRBJ1-6, with D perhaps matching TRBD1 (6 bases). Trimming left V 2 bases short and J 7 bases short, with 9 bases between. The CDR3 spans 14 residues. CDR1 and CDR2 (germline): MNHEY, SMNVEV (reference sequence). Here the CDR3 reads CASSLRGGNSPLHF. The CDR3 DNA reads as TGTGCCAGCAGTTTAAGGGGGGGCAATTCACCCCTCCACTTT.

This chain connects TRBV7-2 to TRBJ2-2; 8 bases map to TRBD1. Germline V lookup: CDR1 SGHTA, CDR2 FQGNSA. The CDR3 has 15 amino acids. V lost 2 bases to trimming and J lost 6 bases; unmatched junction nucleotides: 5. CDR3 sequence: CASSLKQGAAGELFF. Here the CDR3 DNA reads TGTGCCAGCAGCTTAAAGCAGGGGGCGGCCGGGGAGCTGTTTTTT.

This clone was detected once. Other DNA sequences in this specimen translate into the identical CDR3. J is TRBJ1-3 and V is TRBV18; 9 positions agree with TRBD1. CDR3 length equals 16 residues. Germline V gene sequence: CDR1 KGHSH, CDR2 LQKENI. V lost 6 bases to trimming and J lost 1 base; unmatched junction nucleotides: 7. The CDR3 DNA sequence: TGTGCCAGCTCGCTCCTACAGGGGGCTTCTGGAAACACCATATATTTT. It yields the protein CASSLLQGASGNTIYF.

The J gene is TRBJ1-2, the V gene TRBV6-5, with D unresolved. Germline V gene sequence: CDR1 MNHEY, CDR2 SVGAGI. CDR3 length: 14 residues. The ends were cut back, 4 bases at V and 2 bases at J, with 11 bases in the middle. The CDR3 DNA follows: TGTGCCAGCAGTTTAAGTTACCAGAACTATGGCTACACCTTC. Residues: CASSLSYQNYGYTF.

The chain couples TRBV6-5 to TRBJ2-5; possible D gene TRBD2, 6 bases. The CDR3 extends over 15 amino acids. The germline CDR1 and CDR2 sequences are MNHEY and SVGAGI. The V end was cut by 10 bases, the J end by 5 bases, with 23 bases between. CDR3 in amino acids: CATRPLGGSWETQYF. DNA of the CDR3: TGTGCCACCCGTCCGTTGGGAGGCAGCTGGGAGACCCAGTACTTC.

J is TRBJ2-3 and V is TRBV2; 11 positions match TRBD2. V lost 7 bases to trimming and J lost 1 base; unmatched junction nucleotides: 10. The V gene's germline CDR1 is SNHLY and CDR2 FYNNEI. CDR3 size: 17 residues. CDR3 in DNA: TGTGCCAGCATTACCGGACTAGCGGGTGCCGGCACAGATACGCAGTATTTT. Translated, it gives CASITGLAGAGTDTQYF.

The chain employs TRBV7-2 and TRBJ2-7; 9 bases are shared with TRBD1. Germline values: CDR1 SGHTA, CDR2 FQGNSA. CDR3 length: 15 residues. With 4 bases clipped from V and 3 bases from J, the junction kept 7 bases outside the gene matches. The CDR3 reads CASSSGTGFIYEQYF. Written as DNA, the CDR3 is TGTGCCAGCAGCTCCGGGACAGGGTTTATCTACGAGCAGTACTTC.

The rearrangement uses TRBV6-1 and TRBJ2-2, with TRBD2 matching 7 bases. The germline V gene encodes CDR1 MNHNS and CDR2 SASEGT. V was pared by 10 bases and J by 4 bases, with 12 bases of the junction left unmatched. This CDR3 comprises 15 residues. The CDR3 reads CAIGAAGVGTGELFF. The CDR3 DNA follows: TGTGCCATCGGGGCGGCGGGAGTAGGCACCGGGGAGCTGTTTTTT.

The chain employs TRBV30 and TRBJ2-1; D might be TRBD1 (5 bases). This CDR3 spans 14 amino acids. The V gene lost 0 bases and the J gene lost 8 bases, with 14 bases spanning the gap. Germline CDR1 reads GTSNPN; CDR2 reads SVGIG (reference sequence). This CDR3 reads CAWSVGPPGHEQFF. Here the CDR3 DNA reads TGTGCCTGGAGTGTAGGGCCCCCAGGGCATGAGCAGTTCTTC.

The chain employs TRBV28 and TRBJ2-5; D possibly corresponds to TRBD1 (5 bases). CDR3 size: 15 residues. Trimming left V 7 bases short and J 5 bases short, with 20 bases between. Germline CDR1 reads MDHEN; CDR2 reads SYDVKM. For the CDR3, the DNA is TGTGCCAGCAAGGGTTACGACAGACTGGTGGAGACCCAGTACTTC. Translation: CASKGYDRLVETQYF.